This entry lists 27 T cell receptor beta chains sequenced from one sample in a study of blood T cell repertoires in COVID-19. Profiled with immunoSEQ multiplex PCR; TCRdb holds only in-frame clones, not every one. The sample has 300,000 to 400,000 clones; under 95% are singletons. The material sequenced was peripheral blood. The receptors come from a woman between 18 and 29 years old who had recovered from COVID-19.

This rearrangement joins TRBV13 to TRBJ2-1; tentatively, D is TRBD2 (5 bases). Trimming left V 5 bases short and J 7 bases short, with 9 bases between. The CDR3 spans 12 residues. Germline V gene lookup returns CDR1 PRHDT and CDR2 FYEKMQ (reference sequence). The CDR3 spells CASSRTGNEQFF. CDR3 bases: TGTGCCAGCAGCCGGACTGGTAATGAGCAGTTCTTC.

This clone occurred once. The CDR3 sequence is CASSLQGAFTEAFF. The DNA for the CDR3 is TGTGCCAGCAGCTTACAGGGGGCGTTCACTGAAGCTTTCTTT. V usage is TRBV7-8 and J usage is TRBJ1-1; TRBD1 aligns across 8 bases. CDR1 and CDR2 (germline): SGHVS, FQNEAQ. The CDR3 is made up of 14 amino acids. V lost 2 bases and J lost 4; bases outside the gene matches: 3.

The V gene is TRBV29-1, the J gene TRBJ1-1, with a weak D call TRBD1 (6 bases). Trimming stripped 3 bases from V and 0 bases from J, with 14 bases between. The CDR3 totals 15 residues. CDR1 SQVTM and CDR2 ANQGSEA come from the germline V gene. The CDR3 loop is CSVEGIRTVNTEAFF. For the CDR3, the DNA is TGCAGCGTTGAGGGTATAAGGACAGTGAACACTGAAGCTTTCTTT.

The chain has TRBV5-1 and TRBJ2-5; a weak D match, TRBD1 (5 bases). The germline V gene has CDR1 SGHRS and CDR2 YFSETQ. Trimming shortened V by 5 bases and J by 5 bases, and 16 bases separated the two germline ends. The CDR3 totals 14 residues. The CDR3 region has the DNA TGCGCCAGCAGGCCCGACAGACTTTCTGAGACCCAGTACTTC. Residues: CASRPDRLSETQYF. The variable domain in full, completed from reference TRBV5-1 and TRBJ2-5, reads KAGVTQTPRYLIKTRGQQVTLSCSPISGHRSVSWYQQTPGQGLQFLFEYFSETQRNKGNFPGRFSGRQFSNSRSEMNVSTLELGDSALYLCASRPDRLSETQYFGPGTRLLVL.

The chain is built from TRBV12-5 and TRBJ1-2; D is possibly TRBD1 (6 bases). Trimming took 2 bases from V and 4 from J, leaving 20 bases between them. The germline V gene encodes CDR1 LGHNT and CDR2 FRNRAP. CDR3 length equals 17 residues. CDR3 region: CASGLPQTTGLSYGYTF. CDR3 DNA sequence: TGTGCTAGTGGTTTGCCACAAACTACAGGGCTGAGCTATGGCTACACCTTC.

The chain uses TRBV5-1 and TRBJ1-4, with 7 bases matching TRBD1. Trimming at V came to 3 bases and at J to 5 bases, leaving 7 bases not matched to a gene. Germline CDR1 is SGHRS and CDR2 is YFSETQ. This CDR3 contains 15 residues. CDR3 coding DNA: TGCGCCAGCAGCTCTCGACAGGGAGGAAATGAAAAACTGTTTTTT. It encodes CASSSRQGGNEKLFF.

The chain combines TRBV7-8 with TRBJ2-5; 9 nucleotides line up with TRBD1. This CDR3 has 14 residues. Germline V lookup: CDR1 SGHVS, CDR2 FQNEAQ. The V and J ends lost 5 bases and 3 bases, in that order; junction bases with no gene match: 4. The CDR3 protein is CASSPTGGEETQYF. CDR3 bases: TGTGCCAGCAGCCCCACAGGGGGCGAAGAGACCCAGTACTTC. The variable domain in full, completed from reference TRBV7-8 and TRBJ2-5, reads GAGVSQSPRYKVAKRGQDVALRCDPISGHVSLFWYQQALGQGPEFLTYFQNEAQLDKSGLPSDRFFAERPEGSVSTLKIQRTQQEDSAVYLCASSPTGGEETQYFGPGTRLLVL.

The chain employs TRBV6-2 or TRBV6-3 and TRBJ2-4; the match to TRBD1 covers 7 bases. Germline loops: CDR1 MNHEY, CDR2 SVGEGT. The length of the CDR3 is 14 residues. Trimming at V came to 0 bases and at J to 8 bases, leaving 4 bases not matched to a gene. The CDR3 DNA is TGTGCCAGCAGTTACTCGAGGGGGCTGGACATTCAGTACTTC. It is translated as CASSYSRGLDIQYF.

This clone has a handful of counts. CDR3 in DNA: TGCGCCAGCAGCCCTCTCCTAGGGGGAGGGGGTGAGCAGTTCTTC. It translates to CASSPLLGGGGEQFF. The J gene is TRBJ2-1, the V gene TRBV5-1; D is perhaps TRBD2 (7 bases). The germline V gene has CDR1 SGHRS and CDR2 YFSETQ. The CDR3 consists of 15 residues. Trimming removed 4 bases at V and 9 bases at J, with 20 bases between.

The chain links TRBV7-9 to TRBJ2-7; TRBD2 matches 7 bases. The CDR3 is made up of 13 amino acids. Per the germline V gene, CDR1 is SEHNR and CDR2 is FQNEAQ (reference sequence). V lost 5 bases, J lost 4 bases, and 5 bases stayed unmatched. CDR3 residues: CASSPQGGYEQYV. In DNA, the CDR3 is TGTGCCAGCAGCCCCCAGGGAGGGTACGAGCAGTACGTC.

V gene TRBV7-2 combines with J gene TRBJ1-3, with no clear D. The V end was cut by 5 bases, the J end by 8 bases, with 13 bases between. Germline CDR1 is SGHTA and CDR2 is FQGNSA. CDR3 size: 13 residues. The DNA for the CDR3 is TGTGCCAGCAGCCTCCCCCCCGGAGACACCATATATTTT. Protein product: CASSLPPGDTIYF.

The chain uses TRBV11-2 and TRBJ1-4; D gene uncertain. CDR3 length: 14 amino acids. Trimming removed 1 base at V and 9 bases at J, with 12 bases between. Per germline, CDR1 SGHAT and CDR2 FQNNGV. The CDR3 reads CASSLVPGSKKLFF. CDR3 in DNA: TGTGCCAGCAGCTTAGTACCGGGGAGTAAAAAACTGTTTTTT.

The chain uses TRBV12-3 or TRBV12-4 and TRBJ1-1; no firm D call. V shed 6 bases and J shed 14 bases, with 16 bases lying between them. This CDR3 contains 11 residues. The CDR3 coding sequence is TGTGCCAGCAGCTACGGTGGACGGGAGTTCTTT. As protein: CASSYGGREFF.

The chain is built from TRBV5-4 and TRBJ2-7; 9 bases agree with TRBD1. Germline V gene lookup returns CDR1 SGHNT and CDR2 YYREEE (reference sequence). Trimming took 3 bases from V and 4 from J; bases not matched to a gene: 8. This CDR3 contains 15 residues. The CDR3 DNA follows: TGTGCCAGCAGCTCGTTAGGGGACAGGGAATACGAGCAGTACGTC. Protein: CASSSLGDREYEQYV.

CDR3 in amino acids: CASSQVGVIKGETQYF. CDR3 nucleotide sequence: TGTGCCAGCAGCCAAGTCGGGGTCATCAAGGGAGAGACCCAGTACTTC. The chain joins TRBV3-1 (or the pseudogene TRBV3-2) to TRBJ2-5; possibly TRBD2 for D (5 bases). V gave up 1 base and J gave up 4 bases, with 16 bases separating them. The CDR3 loop spans 16 amino acids. CDR1 is LGHDT, CDR2 YNNKEL, per germline (reference sequence).

This clone came up a few times. The chain has TRBV6-5 and TRBJ2-1; D not certain. The CDR3 loop spans 12 amino acids. V lost 7 bases to trimming and J lost 12 bases, with 16 bases between them. Germline V gene sequence: CDR1 MNHEY, CDR2 SVGAGI. The CDR3 sequence: CASTTTPRRQFF. The DNA for the CDR3 is TGTGCCAGCACCACGACTCCGCGGAGGCAGTTCTTC.

The chain combines TRBV28 with TRBJ1-4; weak D call: TRBD1 (6 bases). Germline V lookup: CDR1 MDHEN, CDR2 SYDVKM. CDR3 length: 17 amino acids. The V and J ends lost 10 bases and 0 bases respectively, with 21 bases between them. CDR3 amino acids: CATGGGVRGPTNEKLFF. The CDR3, as DNA: TGTGCCACCGGGGGGGGTGTCAGGGGCCCAACTAATGAAAAACTGTTTTTT.

This chain connects TRBV4-3 to TRBJ1-2, with no clear D. Between the trimmed V and J ends, which lost 4 bases and 8 bases, there was a span of 14 bases. The V gene's germline CDR1 is LGHNA and CDR2 YSLEER. The CDR3 loop spans 13 amino acids. The CDR3 reads CASSLTPREGYTF. CDR3 nucleotide sequence: TGCGCCAGCAGCCTCACCCCGAGGGAGGGCTACACCTTC.

The chain has TRBV2 and TRBJ2-2; the D gene is possibly TRBD2 (5 bases). The CDR3 runs to 15 residues. The germline V gene has CDR1 SNHLY and CDR2 FYNNEI. Trimming removed 4 bases from V and 2 bases from J, with 11 bases in between. The CDR3 sequence: CASSADSLNTGELFF. In nucleotides, the CDR3 is TGTGCCAGCAGTGCGGACTCATTAAACACCGGGGAGCTGTTTTTT. Drawing the rest from reference TRBV2 and TRBJ2-2, the complete variable domain is EPEVTQTPSHQVTQMGQEVILRCVPISNHLYFYWYRQILGQKVEFLVSFYNNEISEKSEIFDDQFSVERPDGSNFTLKIRSTKLEDSAMYFCASSADSLNTGELFFGEGSRLTVL.

V gene TRBV7-2 combines with J gene TRBJ2-1, with 12 bases lining up with TRBD2. The CDR3 is 15 amino acids. V shed 1 base and J 8 bases; nucleotides not matched to a gene: 3. Germline CDR1 SGHTA, CDR2 FQGNSA. CDR3 residues: CASSLELAGGYEQFF. CDR3 DNA sequence: TGTGCCAGCAGCTTAGAACTAGCGGGAGGCTATGAGCAGTTCTTC.

This chain joins TRBV2 and TRBJ2-2, with 9 bases that match TRBD1. The germline CDR1 and CDR2 sequences are SNHLY and FYNNEI. V dropped 10 bases and J dropped 4; count of bases not matched to a gene: 10. The CDR3 has 15 amino acids. The CDR3 region is CATLKQGAGTGELFF. The CDR3, as DNA: TGTGCCACCCTAAAACAGGGGGCGGGCACCGGGGAGCTGTTTTTT.

The V gene is TRBV7-2, the J gene TRBJ1-2; D unresolved. Per germline, CDR1 SGHTA and CDR2 FQGNSA. CDR3 length: 14 amino acids. The V end lost 3 bases, the J end lost 0 bases, and 8 bases lay between the germline ends. CDR3 nucleotide sequence: TGTGCCAGCAGCTTTGAGGCCGCTAACTATGGCTACACCTTC. Protein product: CASSFEAANYGYTF.

The rearrangement joins TRBV28 to TRBJ2-1; D is undetermined. There are 14 residues in the CDR3. CDR1 MDHEN and CDR2 SYDVKM come from the germline V gene. V was trimmed by 6 bases and J by 0 bases, leaving 9 bases between them. The CDR3 coding sequence is TGTGCCAGCAGGGAACAGAGCTCCTACAATGAGCAGTTCTTC. It codes for CASREQSSYNEQFF. The full variable domain, rest sourced from reference TRBV28 and TRBJ2-1, is DVKVTQSSRYLVKRTGEKVFLECVQDMDHENMFWYRQDPGLGLRLIYFSYDVKMKEKGDIPEGYSVSREKKERFSLILESASTNQTSMYLCASREQSSYNEQFFGPGTRLTVL.

V gene TRBV7-9 combines with J gene TRBJ2-1; the match to TRBD2 covers 9 bases. The germline gives CDR1 SEHNR, CDR2 FQNEAQ (reference sequence). There are 18 residues in the CDR3. V was pared by 5 bases and J by 4 bases, with 15 bases of the junction left unmatched. The CDR3 loop is CASSGAVFGGGGYNEQFF. The CDR3 nucleotides read TGTGCCAGCAGCGGAGCGGTTTTCGGCGGGGGGGGATACAATGAGCAGTTCTTC. Supplemented by reference TRBV7-9 and TRBJ2-1, the full variable domain reads DTGVSQNPRHKITKRGQNVTFRCDPISEHNRLYWYRQTLGQGPEFLTYFQNEAQLEKSRLLSDRFSAERPKGSFSTLEIQRTEQGDSAMYLCASSGAVFGGGGYNEQFFGPGTRLTVL.

The V gene is TRBV18, the J gene TRBJ1-2; perhaps TRBD1 as D (5 bases). V was pared by 6 bases and J by 1 base, with 9 bases between. This CDR3 has 13 residues. Germline V gives CDR1 KGHSH, CDR2 LQKENI. The DNA for the CDR3 is TGTGCCAGCTCCGTCGACAGTAACTATGGCTACACCTTC. It yields the protein CASSVDSNYGYTF. Combining the CDR3 with reference TRBV18 and TRBJ1-2 gives the whole variable domain NAGVMQNPRHLVRRRGQEARLRCSPMKGHSHVYWYRQLPEEGLKFMVYLQKENIIDESGMPKERFSAEFPKEGPSILRIQQVVRGDSAAYFCASSVDSNYGYTFGSGTRLTVV.

V gene TRBV7-2 combines with J gene TRBJ1-6, with D possibly being TRBD1 (6 bases). CDR1 and CDR2 from the germline V gene are SGHTA and FQGNSA. The CDR3 totals 14 residues. The V gene lost 5 bases and the J gene lost 9 bases, with 14 bases spanning the gap. CDR3 in amino acids: CASSLGGQGSPLHF. CDR3 bases: TGTGCCAGCAGCCTCGGGGGGCAGGGTTCACCCCTCCACTTT. Looking up the rest from reference TRBV7-2 and TRBJ1-6 gives the full variable domain: GAGVSQSPSNKVTEKGKDVELRCDPISGHTALYWYRQSLGQGLEFLIYFQGNSAPDKSGLPSDRFSAERTGGSVSTLTIQRTQQEDSAVYLCASSLGGQGSPLHFGNGTRLTVT.

The V gene is TRBV2, the J gene TRBJ1-1; D is perhaps TRBD1 (5 bases). Germline CDR1 and CDR2: SNHLY and FYNNEI. The CDR3 totals 15 residues. The ends were cut back, 4 bases at V and 3 bases at J, with 15 bases in the middle. Written as DNA, the CDR3 is TGTGCCAGCAGTGCTTCCCCCAGGGCAGACACTGAAGCTTTCTTT. It yields the protein CASSASPRADTEAFF.